The next 6 T cell receptor beta chains were all read from a single sample in a study of Ad26.COV2.S vaccination and SARS-CoV-2 variants. Noted treatment: some 20 received Ad26.COV2.S at low or high dose, single or two shots; about five received placebo; per-sample allocation not given. Sampling was performed 63 days after the first vaccine or placebo injection. Sequenced by immunoSEQ multiplex PCR; TCRdb stores in-frame clones only, minus some. The top ten clones hold 12% of a sample with around 400,000 clones, 80% to 95% of them seen once. Sequences were derived from peripheral blood, sampled in a trial of Ad26.COV2.S vaccine versus placebo. The receptors here all came from a person aged 18 to 65 who received the Ad26.COV2.S COVID-19 vaccine or a placebo.

This clone occurred once. The CDR3 loop reads CASSSLWSPGQGSREKLFF. Here the CDR3 DNA reads TGTGCCAGCAGCTCACTTTGGTCCCCGGGACAGGGTAGTCGGGAAAAACTGTTTTTT. This sequence joins TRBV7-8 and TRBJ1-4; TRBD1 aligns across 9 bases. The CDR3 consists of 19 residues. Looked up from germline, CDR1 is SGHVS and CDR2 is FQNEAQ. With 4 bases clipped from V and 8 bases from J, the junction kept 20 bases outside the gene matches.

The V call is TRBV14, the J call TRBJ2-5; D call uncertain. Germline V lookup: CDR1 SGHDN, CDR2 FVKESK. V gave up 1 base and J gave up 2 bases, with 14 bases separating them. This CDR3 is built from 16 residues. This CDR3 is CASSQVLLTAQETQYF. The CDR3 region has the DNA TGTGCCAGCAGCCAAGTGTTACTAACAGCACAAGAGACCCAGTACTTC.

This clone was counted ten times or more. This chain links TRBV6-6 with TRBJ1-2; D unresolved. CDR3 length: 10 residues. CDR1 is MNHNY, CDR2 SVGAGI, per germline (reference sequence). Trimming pared 6 bases from V and 6 bases from J, leaving 5 bases between. The CDR3 sequence: CASRGDGYTF. In DNA form, the CDR3 reads TGTGCCAGCAGGGGCGATGGCTACACCTTC.

V and J are TRBV7-6 and TRBJ2-5; TRBD2 aligns across 7 bases. The V gene end was trimmed by 1 base and the J gene end by 4 bases; junction bases not matched to a gene: 9. CDR1 and CDR2 (germline): SGHVS, FNYEAQ. The CDR3 is 16 residues long. The CDR3 sequence: CASSLVWGGSRETQYF. In DNA form, the CDR3 reads TGTGCCAGCAGCTTAGTGTGGGGCGGGAGTCGAGAGACCCAGTACTTC.

The V gene is TRBV19, the J gene TRBJ2-2; TRBD1 matches at 9 bases. This CDR3 is built from 15 residues. V lost 7 bases and J lost 7; bases outside the gene matches: 10. CDR1 and CDR2 from the germline V gene are LNHDA and SQIVND (reference sequence). CDR3 amino acids: CASNSGTGIGGELFF. The CDR3 nucleotides are TGTGCCAGTAACTCAGGGACAGGGATCGGCGGGGAGCTGTTTTTT.

This clone was picked up a small number of times. The chain carries TRBV20-1 and TRBJ2-5; the D gene is possibly TRBD2 (6 bases). Germline-derived CDR1 and CDR2 are DFQATT and SNEGSKA (reference sequence). Trimming took 7 bases from V and 0 from J, leaving 6 bases between them. CDR3 length equals 11 residues. CDR3 loop: CSGEDQETQYF. CDR3 in DNA: TGCAGTGGGGAGGACCAAGAGACCCAGTACTTC.